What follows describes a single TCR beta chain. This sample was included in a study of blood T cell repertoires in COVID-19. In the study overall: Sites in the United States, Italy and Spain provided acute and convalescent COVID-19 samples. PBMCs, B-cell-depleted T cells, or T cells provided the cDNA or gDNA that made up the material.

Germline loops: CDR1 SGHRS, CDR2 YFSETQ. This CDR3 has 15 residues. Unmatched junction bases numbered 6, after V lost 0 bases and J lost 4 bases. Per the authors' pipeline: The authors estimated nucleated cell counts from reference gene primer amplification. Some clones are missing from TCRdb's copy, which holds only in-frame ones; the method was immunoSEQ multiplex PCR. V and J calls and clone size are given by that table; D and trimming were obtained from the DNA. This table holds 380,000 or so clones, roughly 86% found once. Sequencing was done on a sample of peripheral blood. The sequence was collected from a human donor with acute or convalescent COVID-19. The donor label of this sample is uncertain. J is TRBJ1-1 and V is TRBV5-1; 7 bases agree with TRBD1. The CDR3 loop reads CASSLAQGGFTEAFF. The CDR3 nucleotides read TGCGCCAGCAGCTTGGCCCAGGGGGGTTTCACTGAAGCTTTCTTT. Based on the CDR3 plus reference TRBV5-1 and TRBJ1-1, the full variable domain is KAGVTQTPRYLIKTRGQQVTLSCSPISGHRSVSWYQQTPGQGLQFLFEYFSETQRNKGNFPGRFSGRQFSNSRSEMNVSTLELGDSALYLCASSLAQGGFTEAFFGQGTRLTVV.